The 21 T cell receptor beta chains in this list originate from one sample, sequenced in a study of cytomegalovirus exposure and HLA in healthy donors. The PCR had 60 Vbeta and 13 Jbeta primers. Measured with immunoSEQ multiplex PCR; TCRdb has only the in-frame clones, and not every one. The sample includes around 150,000 clones, around 70% of them seen just once. Sequencing was done on a sample of PBMCs. The receptors derive from a man aged 18-30 years in good health and CMV-seropositive.

V and J are TRBV27 and TRBJ1-2, with a weak D call TRBD1 (5 bases). The CDR3 loop spans 14 amino acids. Germline CDR1 and CDR2: MNHEY and SMNVEV (reference sequence). Trimming pared 6 bases from V and 5 bases from J, leaving 16 bases between. The CDR3 sequence is CASRERGRMYGYTF. Here the CDR3 DNA reads TGTGCCAGCAGGGAAAGGGGAAGAATGTATGGCTACACCTTC.

This clone was counted only a few times. This sequence joins TRBV19 and TRBJ1-2; the D gene is possibly TRBD1 (5 bases). This CDR3 contains 14 residues. Germline V gene lookup returns CDR1 LNHDA and CDR2 SQIVND (reference sequence). The V end was cut by 6 bases, the J end by 5 bases, with 16 bases between. The CDR3 nucleotides read TGTGCCAGTAGAGACGTTGTTAGGGGTTATGGCTACACCTTC. This codes for CASRDVVRGYGYTF.

The chain employs TRBV6-4 and TRBJ2-1; TRBD2 matches at 10 bases. Germline lookup yields CDR1 MRHNA and CDR2 SNTAGT. The CDR3 runs to 15 residues. Trimming removed 6 bases from V and 0 bases from J; junction bases left unmatched: 2. DNA of the CDR3: TGTGCCAGCAGCTCTAGCGGGAGCTCCTACAATGAGCAGTTCTTC. It is translated as CASSSSGSSYNEQFF.

The chain combines TRBV29-1 with TRBJ2-3; 7 bases are shared with TRBD2. The germline gives CDR1 SQVTM, CDR2 ANQGSEA. Trimming took 1 base from V and 4 from J; bases not matched to a gene: 11. There are 16 residues in the CDR3. CDR3 in DNA: TGCAGCGTTGAAGGGGATGGGGGAGGGCCCCCAGATACGCAGTATTTT. Its protein product is CSVEGDGGGPPDTQYF.

V is TRBV15 and J is TRBJ1-1, with a weak D call TRBD1 (5 bases). The CDR3 loop spans 15 amino acids. Germline assignment: CDR1 LNHNV and CDR2 YYDKDF (reference sequence). The V end lost 0 bases, the J end lost 7 bases, and 15 bases lay between the germline ends. CDR3 nucleotide sequence: TGTGCCACCAGCAGAGACGTTCAGGGAGGTGGTGAAGCTTTCTTT. Translating gives CATSRDVQGGGEAFF.

V and J are TRBV2 and TRBJ2-1; 8 bases agree with TRBD2. The CDR3 is 12 amino acids. Unmatched junction bases numbered 6, after V lost 10 bases and J lost 7 bases. Per the germline V gene, CDR1 is SNHLY and CDR2 is FYNNEI. The CDR3 DNA follows: TGTGCCATTAGCGGGAACGGGAATGAGCAGTTCTTC. Amino acids: CAISGNGNEQFF.

This clone was counted between two and nine times. V and J are TRBV28 and TRBJ1-6, with 11 nucleotides matching TRBD1. The CDR3 runs 15 residues. Germline trimming cut 5 bases from V and 8 bases from J; bases unmatched to any gene: 5. Germline V gene data show CDR1 as MDHEN and CDR2 as SYDVKM. CDR3 in DNA: TGTGCCAGCAGTCCATGGACAGGGGGCTATTCACCCCTCCACTTT. Its translation is CASSPWTGGYSPLHF.

The chain recombines TRBV9 with TRBJ2-3; no definite D call. The germline V gene encodes CDR1 SGDLS and CDR2 YYNGEE. CDR3 length: 15 residues. V lost 4 bases, J lost 5 bases, and 17 bases lay in between. In nucleotides, the CDR3 is TGTGCCAGCAGCCCCCGGAGCGCCATAAAAGATACGCAGTATTTT. It is translated as CASSPRSAIKDTQYF.

Only a few counts were recorded for this clone. The chain employs TRBV30 and TRBJ2-5, with 9 bases fitting TRBD1. CDR1 GTSNPN and CDR2 SVGIG come from the germline V gene (reference sequence). J was trimmed by 5 bases and V by 2 bases; bases with no gene match: 9. The CDR3 is 15 residues long. The CDR3 coding sequence is TGTGCCTGGAGTTCGGGGACAGGGTCTGTGGAGACCCAGTACTTC. This gives the protein CAWSSGTGSVETQYF.

In its sample, this clone was seen a few times. V is TRBV19 and J is TRBJ1-4, with 8 positions matching TRBD1. Germline assignment: CDR1 LNHDA and CDR2 SQIVND (reference sequence). The V gene end was trimmed by 4 bases and the J gene end by 5 bases; junction bases not matched to a gene: 3. The CDR3 runs to 14 residues. The chain's CDR3 is CASSTTGVNEKLFF. Here the CDR3 DNA reads TGTGCCAGTAGTACGACAGGGGTGAATGAAAAACTGTTTTTT. The full variable domain, its missing parts supplied by reference TRBV19 and TRBJ1-4, is DGGITQSPKYLFRKEGQNVTLSCEQNLNHDAMYWYRQDPGQGLRLIYYSQIVNDFQKGDIAEGYSVSREKKESFPLTVTSAQKNPTAFYLCASSTTGVNEKLFFGSGTQLSVL.

The chain carries TRBV14 and TRBJ1-2; TRBD1 is a possible D gene (6 bases). V shed 3 bases and J shed 3 bases, with 11 bases lying between them. Germline CDR1 reads SGHDN; CDR2 reads FVKESK. The CDR3 is 14 amino acids. CDR3 sequence: CASSHRTEYYGYTF. CDR3 nucleotides: TGTGCCAGCAGCCACCGGACAGAGTACTATGGCTACACCTTC.

This chain uses TRBV5-6 with TRBJ1-2; no clear D. The CDR3 spans 15 residues. Per germline, CDR1 SGHDT and CDR2 YYEEEE. Trimming cost V 4 bases and J 8 bases, with 21 bases left between them. DNA for the CDR3: TGTGCCAGCAGCGAGAACGGGTTTCACTACGGCGGCTACACCTTC. It codes for CASSENGFHYGGYTF.

A word on this clone: Relative to the germline gene, one junction end is altered; a read error may explain this. The rearrangement links TRBV30 to TRBJ1-1, with D uncertain. CDR1 is GTSNPN, CDR2 SVGIG, per germline (reference sequence). This CDR3 is 11 amino acids long. The CDR3 DNA is TGTGCCTGGAGTGCCAACAGTGAAGCTTTCTTT. As protein: CAWSANSEAFF.

V is TRBV7-3 and J is TRBJ2-5; the match to TRBD2 covers 7 bases. Germline assignment: CDR1 SGHTA and CDR2 FQGTGA. V dropped 5 bases and J dropped 4; count of bases not matched to a gene: 4. The CDR3 extends over 13 amino acids. The CDR3 sequence is CASSRREGETQYF. The DNA of the CDR3 is TGTGCCAGCAGCCGCAGGGAGGGAGAGACCCAGTACTTC.

This chain links TRBV29-1 with TRBJ1-1; the match to TRBD1 covers 8 bases. The trim removed 2 bases at V and 5 bases at J, leaving 7 bases unmatched. Germline V gives CDR1 SQVTM, CDR2 ANQGSEA. The CDR3 contains 14 residues. The CDR3 nucleotides read TGCAGCGTTGAACCGGGACAGGTCGGGACTGAAGCTTTCTTT. This encodes CSVEPGQVGTEAFF.

The chain couples TRBV5-1 to TRBJ1-6; 7 nucleotides match TRBD1. With 3 bases clipped from V and 9 bases from J, the junction kept 15 bases outside the gene matches. Germline lookup yields CDR1 SGHRS and CDR2 YFSETQ. The CDR3 extends over 17 amino acids. The DNA for the CDR3 is TGCGCCAGCAGCTCGTGGAGGGGGCGAGGTTTTCGTTCACCCCTCCACTTT. This translates into CASSSWRGRGFRSPLHF.

The rearrangement uses TRBV7-6 and TRBJ2-5, with TRBD2 matching over 9 bases. V lost 8 bases and J lost 2; bases outside the gene matches: 12. Germline V lookup: CDR1 SGHVS, CDR2 FNYEAQ. There are 16 residues in the CDR3. The CDR3 DNA reads TGTGCCAGCGCCTTAACGGCTAGCGGGGCTCAAGAGACCCAGTACTTC. The encoded protein is CASALTASGAQETQYF.

This clone appeared once. The gene calls are TRBV10-3 and TRBJ2-5; 10 bases map to TRBD1. Trimming removed 2 bases from V and 6 bases from J; junction bases left unmatched: 3. CDR1 and CDR2 (germline): ENHRY, SYGVKD. CDR3 length equals 14 residues. The CDR3 nucleotides are TGTGCCATCAGTGAGGACAGGGGGCAGAAGACCCAGTACTTC. Protein: CAISEDRGQKTQYF.

The chain has TRBV28 and TRBJ1-2; 7 bases line up with TRBD1. The germline CDR1 and CDR2 sequences are MDHEN and SYDVKM. The CDR3 runs 14 residues. Germline trimming cut 6 bases from V and 2 bases from J; bases unmatched to any gene: 6. This CDR3 reads CASSPGTANYGYTF. In DNA, the CDR3 is TGTGCCAGCAGCCCGGGGACAGCAAACTATGGCTACACCTTC.

The chain joins TRBV5-5 to TRBJ1-6; the D gene is possibly TRBD1 (5 bases). With 3 bases removed from V and 10 bases from J, the gap between germline ends came to 14 bases. Per the germline V gene, CDR1 is SGHKS and CDR2 is YYEKEE (reference sequence). The CDR3 runs to 14 residues. CDR3 in amino acids: CASSSAWGGSPLHF. The CDR3 DNA reads TGTGCCAGCAGCTCGGCCTGGGGGGGGTCACCCCTCCACTTT.

The chain uses TRBV2 and TRBJ2-2; D might be TRBD1 (6 bases). The V and J ends lost 10 bases and 4 bases respectively, with 16 bases between them. Germline V gives CDR1 SNHLY, CDR2 FYNNEI. This CDR3 spans 14 amino acids. CDR3 nucleotide sequence: TGTGCCATCAGCCGGGCCAGGGGCACCGGGGAGCTGTTTTTT. It yields the protein CAISRARGTGELFF.